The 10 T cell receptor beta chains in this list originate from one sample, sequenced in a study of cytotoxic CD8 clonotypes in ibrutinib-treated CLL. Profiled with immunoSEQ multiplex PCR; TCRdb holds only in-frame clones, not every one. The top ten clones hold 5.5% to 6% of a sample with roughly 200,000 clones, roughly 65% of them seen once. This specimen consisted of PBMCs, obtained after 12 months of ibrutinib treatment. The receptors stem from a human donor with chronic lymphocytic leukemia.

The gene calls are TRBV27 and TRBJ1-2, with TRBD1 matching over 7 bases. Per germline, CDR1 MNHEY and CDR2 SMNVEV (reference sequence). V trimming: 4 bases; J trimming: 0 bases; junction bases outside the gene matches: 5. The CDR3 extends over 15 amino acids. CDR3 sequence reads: CASSSTGVSNYGYTF. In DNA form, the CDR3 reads TGTGCCAGCAGTTCAACAGGGGTCTCTAACTATGGCTACACCTTC.

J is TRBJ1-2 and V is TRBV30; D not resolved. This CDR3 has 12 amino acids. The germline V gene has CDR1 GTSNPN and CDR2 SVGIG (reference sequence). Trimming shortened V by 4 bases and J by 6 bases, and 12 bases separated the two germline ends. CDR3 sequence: CAWTSGGNGYTF. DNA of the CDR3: TGTGCCTGGACCTCAGGTGGCAATGGCTACACCTTC.

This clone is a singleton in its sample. CDR3 sequence (DNA): TGTGCCAGCAGAATAGCGGGGGGTTACTACAATGAGCAGTTCTTC. The encoded protein is CASRIAGGYYNEQFF. The chain is built from TRBV2 and TRBJ2-1, with 10 bases lining up with TRBD2. CDR3 length: 15 residues. Germline loops: CDR1 SNHLY, CDR2 FYNNEI. J lost 3 bases, V lost 6 bases, and 5 bases had no gene match.

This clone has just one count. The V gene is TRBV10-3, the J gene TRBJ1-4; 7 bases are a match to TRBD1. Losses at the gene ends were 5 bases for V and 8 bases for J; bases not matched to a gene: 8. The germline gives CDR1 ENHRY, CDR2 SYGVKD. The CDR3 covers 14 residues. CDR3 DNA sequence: TGTGCCATCAGTCCTAGACAGGGACGAGAAAAACTGTTTTTT. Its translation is CAISPRQGREKLFF.

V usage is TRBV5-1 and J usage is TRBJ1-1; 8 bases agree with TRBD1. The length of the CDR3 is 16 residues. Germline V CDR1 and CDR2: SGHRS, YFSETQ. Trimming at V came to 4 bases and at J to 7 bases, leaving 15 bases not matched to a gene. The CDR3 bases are TGCGCCAGCAGCCCAGGGGACAGGATGACGAACCATGAAGCTTTCTTT. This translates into CASSPGDRMTNHEAFF.

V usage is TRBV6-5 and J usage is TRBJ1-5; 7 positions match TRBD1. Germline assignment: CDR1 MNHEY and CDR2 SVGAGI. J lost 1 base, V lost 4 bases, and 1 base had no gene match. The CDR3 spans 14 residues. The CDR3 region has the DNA TGTGCCAGCAGTTTGGACAGGAGCAATCAGCCCCAGCATTTT. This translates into CASSLDRSNQPQHF.

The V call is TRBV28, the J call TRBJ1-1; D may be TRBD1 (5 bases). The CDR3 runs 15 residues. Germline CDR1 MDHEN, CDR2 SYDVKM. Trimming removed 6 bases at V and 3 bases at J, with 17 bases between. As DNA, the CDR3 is TGTGCCAGCAGCCTTGGGGCCCCGGGAGACACTGAAGCTTTCTTT. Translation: CASSLGAPGDTEAFF.

CDR3 loop: CASSVRINQPQHF. In nucleotides, the CDR3 is TGTGCCAGCAGCGTGCGAATCAATCAGCCCCAGCATTTT. The gene calls are TRBV9 and TRBJ1-5; no definite D call. V lost 2 bases and J lost 3, with 6 bases in between. Germline CDR1 is SGDLS and CDR2 is YYNGEE. CDR3 length: 13 residues.

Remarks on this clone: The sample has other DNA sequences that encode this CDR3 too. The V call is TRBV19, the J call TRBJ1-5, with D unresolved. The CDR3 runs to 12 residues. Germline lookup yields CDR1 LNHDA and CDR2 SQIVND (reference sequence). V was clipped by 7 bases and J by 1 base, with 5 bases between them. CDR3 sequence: CASTASNQPQHF. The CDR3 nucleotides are TGTGCCAGTACCGCCAGCAATCAGCCCCAGCATTTT.

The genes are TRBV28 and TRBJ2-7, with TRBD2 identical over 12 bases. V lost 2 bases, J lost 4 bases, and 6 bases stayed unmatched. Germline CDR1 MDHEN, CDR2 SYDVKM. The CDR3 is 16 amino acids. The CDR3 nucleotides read TGTGCCAGCAGTTTACCTTCGACTAGCGGGAGATACGAGCAGTACTTC. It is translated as CASSLPSTSGRYEQYF.